The rows below give T cell receptor beta chains drawn from one sample of a study of blood T cell repertoires in COVID-19. Sequencing used immunoSEQ multiplex PCR; TCRdb keeps in-frame clones, though not all of them. The sample lists under 200,000 clones; approximately 85% were seen once. Material: peripheral blood. Every receptor here comes from a man aged 35 to 55 who had recovered from COVID-19. CDR3s include the opening cysteine and the closing phenylalanine or tryptophan. D genes are given only for firm matches. Size values are once, few and many counts, or a class for expanded clones, and some rows have none.

D gene	V gene	J gene	clone size	CDR3 protein	CDR3 DNA
-	TRBV19	TRBJ1-6	-	CASFERTGGSPLHF	TGTGCCAGTTTTGAGCGGACCGGAGGTTCACCCCTCCACTTT
-	TRBV20-1	TRBJ1-2	once	CSASNRAQGYTF	TGCAGTGCTAGTAACAGGGCCCAGGGCTACACCTTC
-	TRBV28	TRBJ1-5	-	CASSPRQVEQPQHF	TGTGCCAGCAGCCCGAGACAGGTAGAGCAGCCCCAGCATTTT
TRBD2	TRBV28	TRBJ2-1	-	CASSLRGAGRVNEQFF	TGTGCCAGCAGTTTAAGGGGAGCGGGAAGGGTAAATGAGCAGTTCTTC
TRBD1	TRBV6-5	TRBJ1-1	-	CASSPGQPNTEAFF	TGTGCCAGCAGCCCGGGACAGCCCAACACTGAAGCTTTCTTT
-	TRBV3-1/TRBV3-2	TRBJ2-5	few	CASSQDGASKETQYF	TGTGCCAGCAGCCAAGATGGTGCTAGTAAAGAGACCCAGTACTTC
-	TRBV7-6	TRBJ2-1	few	CASSSSGTLSNEQFF	TGTGCCAGCAGCTCCTCCGGGACACTCTCCAATGAGCAGTTCTTC
TRBD1	TRBV9	TRBJ1-6	-	CASSLQGASSYNSPLHF	TGTGCCAGCAGCCTCCAGGGGGCGAGCTCCTATAATTCACCCCTCCACTTT
-	TRBV2	TRBJ1-1	few	CASRGVTEAFF	TGTGCCAGCAGAGGGGTCACTGAAGCTTTCTTT
-	TRBV25-1	TRBJ1-2	-	CASSVSLRDGYTF	TGTGCCAGCAGCGTCTCATTGAGGGATGGCTACACCTTC
-	TRBV27	TRBJ2-3	-	CASRLSGWGGDTQYF	TGTGCCAGCAGACTCAGCGGGTGGGGTGGGGATACGCAGTATTTT
-	TRBV2	TRBJ2-3	-	CASSEFQGDTQYF	TGTGCCAGCAGTGAATTCCAGGGCGATACGCAGTATTTT
TRBD1	TRBV13	TRBJ1-2	-	CASSLGGQGRGYTF	TGTGCCAGCAGCTTAGGGGGACAGGGGAGAGGCTACACCTTC
TRBD1	TRBV10-3	TRBJ1-2	-	CAIRSGGNYGYTF	TGTGCCATCAGGTCAGGGGGAAACTATGGCTACACCTTC
-	TRBV10-2	TRBJ2-3	-	CASSVGVEADTQYF	TGCGCCAGCAGTGTAGGGGTAGAAGCAGATACGCAGTATTTT
TRBD1	TRBV28	TRBJ1-2	-	CASTGQGISYGYTF	TGTGCCAGCACGGGACAGGGGATATCCTATGGCTACACCTTC
-	TRBV4-2	TRBJ2-5	-	CASSQSLLQETQYF	TGTGCCAGCAGCCAAAGCTTGCTACAAGAGACCCAGTACTTC
-	TRBV7-8	TRBJ1-5	-	CASSLFTWGPTGQPQHF	TGTGCCAGCAGCTTATTCACTTGGGGGCCGACGGGTCAGCCCCAGCATTTT
TRBD1	TRBV4-2	TRBJ2-6	-	CASSQSTGGSGANVLTF	TGTGCCAGCAGCCAATCCACAGGGGGCTCTGGGGCCAACGTCCTGACTTTC
TRBD1	TRBV9	TRBJ1-1	-	CASSVIQGAGNTEAFF	TGTGCCAGCAGCGTGATCCAGGGGGCAGGTAACACTGAAGCTTTCTTT
TRBD1	TRBV7-2	TRBJ1-2	-	CASSLEARGRRGYTF	TGTGCCAGCAGCTTAGAGGCCAGGGGGCGCCGGGGCTACACCTTC
-	TRBV7-2	TRBJ2-2	-	CASSLYTGELFF	TGTGCCAGCAGCCTTTACACCGGGGAGCTGTTTTTT
TRBD1	TRBV7-2	TRBJ2-5	-	CASSLGQGASAETQYF	TGTGCCAGCAGCTTGGGACAGGGGGCGTCGGCGGAGACCCAGTACTTC
TRBD2	TRBV18	TRBJ2-7	-	CASSPGLTYEQYF	TGTGCCAGCTCACCGGGACTAACCTACGAGCAGTACTTC
TRBD2	TRBV24-1	TRBJ2-3	-	CATSDWGGGTDTQYF	TGTGCCACCAGTGATTGGGGGGGTGGCACAGATACGCAGTATTTT
-	TRBV3-1/TRBV3-2	TRBJ2-7	-	CASSPSLRQHYEQYF	TGTGCCAGCAGTCCAAGCCTCCGACAGCACTACGAGCAGTACTTC
-	TRBV7-2	TRBJ1-6	-	CATRWGDYYNSPLHF	TGTGCCACCAGGTGGGGGGATTACTATAATTCACCCCTCCACTTT
-	TRBV30	TRBJ2-7	-	CAWCRKRPPYEQYF	TGTGCCTGGTGCCGAAAGCGTCCCCCCTACGAGCAGTACTTC
-	TRBV20-1	TRBJ2-3	-	CSASDTGDTQYF	TGCAGTGCTAGTGATACTGGAGATACGCAGTATTTT
TRBD2	TRBV6-4	TRBJ2-5	-	CASAVLPGGTQYF	TGTGCCAGCGCGGTTCTACCGGGGGGGACCCAGTACTTC
TRBD2	TRBV11-2	TRBJ2-7	-	CASSQVGSGRDLYEQYF	TGTGCCAGCAGCCAAGTAGGGAGCGGGAGGGACCTATACGAGCAGTACTTC
TRBD1	TRBV10-3	TRBJ1-1	-	CAISATGRVNTEAFF	TGTGCCATCAGTGCGACAGGGCGGGTGAACACTGAAGCTTTCTTT
TRBD1	TRBV6-5	TRBJ1-6	few	CASSYSWDRANSPLHF	TGTGCCAGCAGTTACTCGTGGGACAGGGCTAATTCACCCCTCCACTTT
-	TRBV11-2	TRBJ2-7	-	CASSFRRQAGINEQYF	TGTGCCAGCAGCTTCCGGCGACAGGCGGGTATAAACGAGCAGTACTTC
TRBD2	TRBV29-1	TRBJ2-5	-	CSVEPAGGLQQYF	TGCAGCGTTGAACCAGCGGGAGGGCTCCAACAGTACTTC
-	TRBV10-2	TRBJ1-1	-	CASLITGSEAFF	TGCGCCAGCTTGATAACAGGGTCTGAAGCTTTCTTT
-	TRBV12-3/TRBV12-4	TRBJ2-1	-	CASSLSVENEQFF	TGTGCCAGCAGTTTATCTGTCGAGAATGAGCAGTTCTTC
-	TRBV12-3/TRBV12-4	TRBJ1-2	-	CASTADSYGYTF	TGTGCCAGCACCGCGGACAGCTATGGCTACACCTTC
-	TRBV24-1	TRBJ2-7	-	CATSGTTDEQYF	TGTGCCACCAGTGGGACAACCGACGAGCAGTACTTC
TRBD1	TRBV7-9	TRBJ1-2	-	CASSLPDRGLGYTF	TGTGCCAGCAGCTTACCGGACAGGGGGCTCGGCTACACCTTC
TRBD1	TRBV6-2/TRBV6-3	TRBJ2-7	-	CASSASGTGFHEQYF	TGTGCCAGCAGTGCCTCCGGGACAGGCTTTCACGAGCAGTACTTC
-	TRBV16	TRBJ1-1	-	CASSQSGGPEAFF	TGTGCCAGCAGCCAATCGGGAGGGCCTGAAGCTTTCTTT
-	TRBV7-9	TRBJ2-5	-	CASSASRGSMETQYF	TGTGCCAGCAGCGCGTCTAGAGGGAGTATGGAGACCCAGTACTTC
-	TRBV6-2/TRBV6-3	TRBJ1-5	many	CASSGSWANQPQHF	TGTGCCAGCAGCGGTAGTTGGGCAAATCAGCCCCAGCATTTT
-	TRBV10-2	TRBJ2-2	-	CASSDSKGHQTNTGELFF	TGCGCCAGCAGTGACTCCAAGGGACACCAAACGAACACCGGGGAGCTGTTTTTT
TRBD1	TRBV5-6	TRBJ2-2	-	CASSFDRGFGELFF	TGTGCCAGCAGCTTTGACAGGGGTTTTGGGGAGCTGTTTTTT
-	TRBV7-8	TRBJ1-5	-	CASSLNPRGNNQPQHF	TGTGCCAGCAGCTTAAATCCCCGGGGTAATAATCAGCCCCAGCATTTT
-	TRBV19	TRBJ1-2	once	CASSNPGNGYTF	TGTGCCAGTAGCAACCCAGGGAATGGCTACACCTTC
TRBD2	TRBV7-2	TRBJ2-5	-	CASSSQAGQETQYF	TGTGCCAGCAGCTCACAAGCGGGACAAGAGACCCAGTACTTC
-	TRBV5-5	TRBJ2-3	-	CASSSKEGTIRDTQYF	TGTGCCAGCAGCTCCAAAGAAGGGACAATAAGAGATACGCAGTATTTT
TRBD2	TRBV7-2	TRBJ2-7	-	CASSKNTGTRIPYEQYF	TGTGCCAGCAGCAAAAACACCGGGACTAGGATTCCCTACGAGCAGTACTTC
TRBD2	TRBV11-2	TRBJ2-5	-	CASSRGTSGKETQYF	TGTGCCAGCAGCCGGGGGACTAGCGGGAAAGAGACCCAGTACTTC
-	TRBV5-1	TRBJ1-4	-	CASSLGQGREKLFF	TGCGCCAGCAGCTTGGGGCAGGGTAGGGAAAAACTGTTTTTT
TRBD1	TRBV29-1	TRBJ1-2	-	CSGRTRDRDYGYTF	TGCAGCGGCCGAACCCGGGACAGAGACTATGGCTACACCTTC
TRBD1	TRBV28	TRBJ2-7	-	CASSFAGTGGREQYF	TGTGCCAGCAGTTTCGCCGGGACAGGGGGTAGGGAGCAGTACTTC